The rows below give T cell receptor beta chains drawn from one sample of a study of spatial heterogeneity in lung cancer. TCRdb used MiXCR to reprocess the 5' RACE reads, holding one entry per CDR3 protein. The sample carries 45,000 or so distinct CDR3 sequences, approximately 12% recorded once. This material consisted of PBMCs, taken at surgery. Every receptor here comes from a female donor with early-stage non-small cell lung cancer. The CDR3 runs from the conserved cysteine through the conserved F or W. The order of the fields is CDR3 protein, CDR3 DNA, D gene, V gene, J gene, clone size. D genes are given only for firm matches. The size of a clone is reported for some rows only, either as once, few or many, or as a class for expanded clones.

CATPGAEYNEQFF,TGTGCCACCCCAGGGGCAGAATACAATGAGCAGTTCTTC,-,TRBV6-1,TRBJ2-1,-
CASSQEPAGELFF,TGTGCCAGCAGCCAGGAACCCGCCGGGGAGCTGTTTTTT,-,TRBV5-4,TRBJ2-2,-
CASSEAAAPTGGYTF,TGTGCCAGCAGTGAAGCGGCGGCACCCACTGGTGGCTACACCTTC,-,TRBV6-1,TRBJ1-2,few
CSAPGREEEKLFF,TGCAGTGCCCCGGGACGGGAGGAGGAAAAACTGTTTTTT,-,TRBV20-1,TRBJ1-4,-
CASSLAGDRDNIQYF,TGTGCCAGCAGCTTAGCAGGGGACAGGGACAACATTCAGTACTTC,TRBD1,TRBV7-9,TRBJ2-4,-
CASSLTSNNEQFF,TGTGCCAGTAGCCTTACTAGCAACAATGAGCAGTTCTTC,-,TRBV19,TRBJ2-1,many
CASSLVGTEANYGYTF,TGTGCCAGCAGCTTAGTGGGGACAGAAGCTAACTATGGCTACACCTTC,TRBD1,TRBV7-9,TRBJ1-2,-
CASSGQGAGDYGYTF,TGTGCCAGCAGTGGACAGGGGGCTGGCGACTATGGCTACACCTTC,TRBD1,TRBV6-5,TRBJ1-2,few
CSARDLLETQYF,TGCAGTGCTAGAGATTTACTAGAGACCCAGTACTTC,-,TRBV20-1,TRBJ2-5,few
CASSFTGAGPIDTQYF,TGTGCCAGCAGCTTCACAGGGGCGGGGCCGATAGATACGCAGTATTTT,-,TRBV11-3,TRBJ2-3,many
CASVQGADYGYTF,TGTGCCAGCGTACAGGGGGCGGACTATGGCTACACCTTC,TRBD1,TRBV6-1,TRBJ1-2,-
CASSLAMATGELFF,TGTGCCAGCAGCTTAGCGATGGCGACCGGGGAGCTGTTTTTT,-,TRBV7-9,TRBJ2-2,few
CASSPGSRDEQFF,TGTGCCAGCAGTCCGGGGTCGAGGGATGAGCAGTTCTTC,-,TRBV6-6,TRBJ2-1,few
CASGFGVERLFF,TGTGCTAGTGGTTTTGGGGTGGAGCGACTGTTTTTT,-,TRBV12-5,TRBJ1-4,few
CASSYSGYQETQYF,TGTGCCAGCAGCTACAGCGGGTACCAAGAGACCCAGTACTTC,-,TRBV7-8,TRBJ2-5,few
CASSFSGSTDTQYF,TGTGCCAGCAGTTTTAGCGGGAGCACAGATACGCAGTATTTT,TRBD2,TRBV27,TRBJ2-3,-
CASSPGQGKYGYTF,TGTGCCAGCAGCCCGGGACAGGGAAAGTATGGCTACACCTTC,TRBD1,TRBV7-2,TRBJ1-2,few
CASSLTGETDTQYF,TGTGCCAGCAGTTTGACAGGGGAGACAGATACGCAGTATTTT,TRBD1,TRBV6-5,TRBJ2-3,few
CASRGQGDNEQFF,TGCGCCAGCAGGGGACAGGGGGACAATGAGCAGTTCTTC,TRBD1,TRBV10-2,TRBJ2-1,-
CSVEFNEQFF,TGCAGCGTTGAATTTAATGAGCAGTTCTTC,-,TRBV29-1,TRBJ2-1,few
CASSLTFEQFF,TGTGCCAGCAGTTTAACGTTTGAGCAGTTCTTC,-,TRBV28,TRBJ2-1,many
CASSFGTALEAFF,TGTGCCAGCAGTTTCGGGACAGCTCTTGAAGCTTTCTTT,TRBD1,TRBV7-6,TRBJ1-1,many
CASAHRDTNQPQHF,TGTGCCAGCGCCCATCGGGACACCAATCAGCCCCAGCATTTT,-,TRBV16,TRBJ1-5,many
CSVEGTANTGELFF,TGCAGCGTTGAAGGGACAGCGAACACCGGGGAGCTGTTTTTT,-,TRBV29-1,TRBJ2-2,-
CASSPRTVVPPYGYTF,TGTGCCAGCAGCCCTCGGACAGTCGTACCCCCCTATGGCTACACCTTC,-,TRBV9,TRBJ1-2,medium-sized
CASRMGQGATDTQYF,TGTGCCAGCAGGATGGGACAGGGGGCAACAGATACGCAGTATTTT,TRBD1,TRBV6-4,TRBJ2-3,few
CSALAGGSYNEQFF,TGCAGTGCTCTAGCGGGGGGTTCCTACAATGAGCAGTTCTTC,TRBD2,TRBV20-1,TRBJ2-1,-
CASRIRTQETQYF,TGTGCCAGTAGGATCCGGACCCAAGAGACCCAGTACTTC,-,TRBV19,TRBJ2-5,many
CASRTVNTEAFF,TGTGCCAGCCGGACGGTGAACACTGAAGCTTTCTTT,-,TRBV28,TRBJ1-1,few
CASSFISNEQFF,TGTGCCAGCAGCTTCATCTCCAATGAGCAGTTCTTC,-,TRBV7-2,TRBJ2-1,-
CASRRTEDSNQPQHF,TGTGCCAGCAGGCGGACAGAAGATAGCAATCAGCCCCAGCATTTT,-,TRBV6-6,TRBJ1-5,-
CASSEVDRTATGELFF,TGTGCCAGCAGTGAGGTCGACCGGACAGCCACCGGGGAGCTGTTTTTT,-,TRBV6-6,TRBJ2-2,few
CASSTGTGATYEQYF,TGTGCCAGTAGTACCGGGACAGGGGCAACCTACGAGCAGTACTTC,TRBD1,TRBV19,TRBJ2-7,-
CASSLQETQYF,TGTGCCAGCAGCTTGCAAGAGACCCAGTACTTC,-,TRBV5-6,TRBJ2-5,few
CASSHVRGTEAFF,TGCGCCAGCAGCCATGTGAGGGGCACTGAAGCTTTCTTT,-,TRBV4-3,TRBJ1-1,-
CASSSDGIPFNYGYTF,TGTGCCAGCAGTTCGGACGGAATCCCTTTTAACTATGGCTACACCTTC,-,TRBV28,TRBJ1-2,many
CASSLVTGGGGQPQHF,TGTGCCAGCAGCTTAGTTACAGGGGGCGGGGGTCAGCCCCAGCATTTT,TRBD1,TRBV7-8,TRBJ1-5,few
CASSRGGPNEQFF,TGTGCCAGCAGTAGAGGGGGGCCCAATGAGCAGTTCTTC,-,TRBV2,TRBJ2-1,few
CATGSGQDYNEQFF,TGTGCCACGGGGTCGGGACAGGACTACAATGAGCAGTTCTTC,TRBD1,TRBV15,TRBJ2-1,few
CASRVDRAVGTEAFF,TGTGCCAGCAGGGTGGACAGGGCGGTAGGAACTGAAGCTTTCTTT,TRBD1,TRBV28,TRBJ1-1,-
CSASWQIYEQYF,TGCAGTGCCTCCTGGCAGATCTACGAGCAGTACTTC,-,TRBV20-1,TRBJ2-7,few
CASSLPFGEWKINYGYTF,TGTGCCAGCAGCCTTCCCTTCGGGGAATGGAAAATAAACTATGGCTACACCTTC,-,TRBV28,TRBJ1-2,-
CASAHRVDEKLFF,TGTGCCAGCGCACACAGGGTCGATGAAAAACTGTTTTTT,-,TRBV28,TRBJ1-4,many